Listed below are T cell receptor beta chains from one sample, sequenced in a study of spatial heterogeneity in lung cancer. TCRdb called the 5' RACE reads again in MiXCR, with one record for every CDR3 protein. The sample includes roughly 72,000 distinct CDR3 sequences, approximately 8.9% seen only once; the top ten take approximately 1.8%. The sequencing used PBMCs, collected at follow-up. Receptors were obtained from a female donor with early-stage non-small cell lung cancer. Both conserved end residues are part of each CDR3. Each record gives: clone size, D gene, V gene, J gene, CDR3 DNA, CDR3 protein. D genes are given only for firm matches. Clone size is shown for a subset of rows, as once, few, many or a class of expanded clone.

>NA|NA|TRBV7-3|TRBJ1-1
TGTGCCAGCCGGGGGGATGTGAACACTGAAGCTTTCTTT
CASRGDVNTEAFF
>many|TRBD2|TRBV7-3|TRBJ2-1
TGTGCCAGCAGCTTAAGGGGGACTAGCGGGATCGCCGAGCAGTTCTTC
CASSLRGTSGIAEQFF
>few|TRBD2|TRBV15|TRBJ2-1
TGTGCCACCAGCTGGACTAGCGGGAGGGCCTTGGGCGGGGTTGAGCAGTTCTTC
CATSWTSGRALGGVEQFF
>NA|TRBD1|TRBV20-1|TRBJ1-3
TGCAGTGCTAGAGCCGGACAGGTCTCTGGAAACACCATATATTTT
CSARAGQVSGNTIYF
>many|NA|TRBV7-7|TRBJ2-5
TGTGCTAGCAGCTTAGAGACAGCCGGGGAGACCCAGTACTTC
CASSLETAGETQYF
>many|NA|TRBV20-1|TRBJ1-1
TGCAGTGCTAGGAAGGATGGGGGCACTGAAGCTTTCTTT
CSARKDGGTEAFF
>many|NA|TRBV7-9|TRBJ2-2
TGTGCCAGCAGCGTCAGGAGCGAGAGGGAATTCGGCACCGGGGAGCTGTTTTTT
CASSVRSEREFGTGELFF
>NA|NA|TRBV5-1|TRBJ1-1
TGCGCCAGCAGCTTGGCGGGGGCGTGGAACACTGAAGCTTTCTTT
CASSLAGAWNTEAFF
>many|NA|TRBV5-1|TRBJ1-1
TGCGCCAGCAGCTTGCAGAACACTCAGGATGGAACTGAAGCTTTCTTT
CASSLQNTQDGTEAFF
>many|TRBD1|TRBV6-5|TRBJ1-2
TGTGCCAGCAGTCGGGGGACAGGGGGCTACTGGGGCTACACCTTC
CASSRGTGGYWGYTF
>many|TRBD2|TRBV6-6|TRBJ2-1
TGTGCCAGCAGCGCGGGACTAGCGTTCTACAATGAGCAGTTCTTC
CASSAGLAFYNEQFF
>many|NA|TRBV3-1|TRBJ2-5
TGTGCCAGCAGCCCGAGACTAGATGAAGAGACCCAGTACTTC
CASSPRLDEETQYF
>many|NA|TRBV7-8|TRBJ2-3
TGTGCCAGCAGCTTTGCGAGGGTGGGGGAAGTGGCGCAGTATTTT
CASSFARVGEVAQYF
>many|NA|TRBV29-1|TRBJ1-2
TGCAGCGTTGACAGTAACCGCTACACCTTC
CSVDSNRYTF
>NA|NA|TRBV11-1|TRBJ1-1
TGTGCCAGCAGCTTATATGGACTGAATAGGCCTGAAGCTTTCTTT
CASSLYGLNRPEAFF
>many|NA|TRBV24-1|TRBJ2-6
TGTGCCACCAGTAGGGCCTCTGGGGCCAACGTCCTGACTTTC
CATSRASGANVLTF
>many|NA|TRBV12-5|TRBJ2-7
TGTGCTAGTGGTTTGGGCCTTACCTACGAGCAGTACTTC
CASGLGLTYEQYF
>few|NA|TRBV4-1|TRBJ2-7
TGCGCCAGCAGCCAATCGGCAGGGATGTCCTACGAGCAGTACTTC
CASSQSAGMSYEQYF
>many|NA|TRBV6-5|TRBJ2-4
TGTGCCAGCAGTCCGCTCGGAGGCATCAAAAACATTCAGTACTTC
CASSPLGGIKNIQYF
>many|NA|TRBV24-1|TRBJ1-5
TGTGCCACCAGTGGCCGGGGAGATCAGCCCCAGCATTTT
CATSGRGDQPQHF
>few|NA|TRBV19|TRBJ2-2
TGTGCCAGTAGTCCCGTTACGTTCAGTGGGGAGCTGTTTTTT
CASSPVTFSGELFF
>many|NA|TRBV5-1|TRBJ2-5
TGCGCCAGCAGCTTGGCCCCCGGGACGGAGACCCAGTACTTC
CASSLAPGTETQYF
>many|TRBD1|TRBV2|TRBJ2-3
TGTGCCAGCAGCGAACAGGGGGCCGGAGATACGCAGTATTTT
CASSEQGAGDTQYF
>many|NA|TRBV7-3|TRBJ2-3
TGTGCCAGCAGCCCCCCCGGAGGAGGTACGCAGTATTTT
CASSPPGGGTQYF
>few|NA|TRBV28|TRBJ2-7
TGTGCCAGCACCTCACCTGAGGGTACGGATAACGAGCAGTACTTC
CASTSPEGTDNEQYF
>few|NA|TRBV7-9|TRBJ1-1
TGTGCCAGCAACTACCTAGGGGGGGACACTGAAGCTTTCTTT
CASNYLGGDTEAFF
>few|NA|TRBV7-3|TRBJ2-1
TGTGCCAGCAGCTCCATATCGTCACTTGCGCCGAATGAGCAGTTCTTC
CASSSISSLAPNEQFF